The 4 T cell receptor beta chains reported below all come from one sample, sequenced in a study of blood T cell repertoires in COVID-19. Measured with immunoSEQ multiplex PCR; TCRdb has only the in-frame clones, and not every one. This sample carries about 440,000 clones, approximately 90% of them seen once, and the ten largest clones take roughly 4%. The sequenced material came from peripheral blood. Every receptor here comes from a woman aged 25 to 39 with acute or convalescent COVID-19.

The chain links TRBV5-1 to TRBJ2-2; D not resolved. CDR1 is SGHRS and CDR2 is YFSETQ in the germline V gene. The CDR3 length is 14 residues. The ends were cut back, 0 bases at V and 6 bases at J, with 9 bases in the middle. CDR3 sequence (DNA): TGCGCCAGCAGCTTGGCCGGAGTATCCGGGGAGCTGTTTTTT. Amino acids: CASSLAGVSGELFF.

Only one count was recorded for this clone. CDR3 residues: CASSKPSRPRAGELFF. The CDR3 nucleotides are TGTGCCAGCAGCAAACCTTCGCGCCCCAGGGCCGGGGAGCTGTTTTTT. This sequence joins TRBV28 and TRBJ2-2; weak D call: TRBD1 (5 bases). The V end lost 6 bases, the J end lost 6 bases, and 20 bases lay between the germline ends. The germline gives CDR1 MDHEN, CDR2 SYDVKM. The CDR3 is 16 amino acids. The complete variable domain, with remaining parts taken from reference TRBV28 and TRBJ2-2, reads DVKVTQSSRYLVKRTGEKVFLECVQDMDHENMFWYRQDPGLGLRLIYFSYDVKMKEKGDIPEGYSVSREKKERFSLILESASTNQTSMYLCASSKPSRPRAGELFFGEGSRLTVL.

The rearrangement joins TRBV5-1 to TRBJ2-7, with D possibly being TRBD1 (6 bases). Germline V CDR1 and CDR2: SGHRS, YFSETQ. The V and J ends lost 4 bases and 3 bases respectively, with 23 bases between them. The CDR3 consists of 17 residues. CDR3 coding DNA: TGCGCCAGCAGCCTTACTACCGGGACACGTATTCTCTACGAGCAGTACTTC. It is translated as CASSLTTGTRILYEQYF.

V and J are TRBV6-2 or TRBV6-3 and TRBJ2-2, with TRBD2 matching over 9 bases. Germline V lookup: CDR1 MNHEY, CDR2 SVGEGT. The CDR3 totals 16 residues. The V segment lost 0 bases and the J segment 4 bases; nucleotides outside the gene matches: 3. The CDR3 sequence: CASSYSAGGPTGELFF. Written as DNA, the CDR3 is TGTGCCAGCAGTTACTCGGCGGGGGGGCCCACCGGGGAGCTGTTTTTT.